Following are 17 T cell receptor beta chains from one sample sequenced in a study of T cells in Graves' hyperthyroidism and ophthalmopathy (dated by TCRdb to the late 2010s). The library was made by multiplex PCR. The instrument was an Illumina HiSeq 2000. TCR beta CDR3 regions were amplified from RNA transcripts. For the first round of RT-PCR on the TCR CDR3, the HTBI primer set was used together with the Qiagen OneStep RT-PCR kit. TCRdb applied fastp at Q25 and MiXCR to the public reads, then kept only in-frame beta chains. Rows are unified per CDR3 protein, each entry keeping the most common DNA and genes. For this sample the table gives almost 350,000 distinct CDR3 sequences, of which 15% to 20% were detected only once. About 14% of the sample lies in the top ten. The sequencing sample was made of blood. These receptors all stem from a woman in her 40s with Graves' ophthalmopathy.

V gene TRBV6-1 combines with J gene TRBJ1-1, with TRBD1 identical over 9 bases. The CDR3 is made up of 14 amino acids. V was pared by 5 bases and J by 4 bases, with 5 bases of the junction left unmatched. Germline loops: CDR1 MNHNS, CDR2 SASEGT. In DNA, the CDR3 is TGTGCCAGCAGTATTCAGACAGGGGGCACTGAAGCTTTCTTT. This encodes CASSIQTGGTEAFF.

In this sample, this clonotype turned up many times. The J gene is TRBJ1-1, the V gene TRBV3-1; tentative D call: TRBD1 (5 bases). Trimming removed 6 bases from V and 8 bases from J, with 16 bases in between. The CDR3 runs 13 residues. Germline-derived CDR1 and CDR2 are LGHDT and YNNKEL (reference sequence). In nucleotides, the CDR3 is TGTGCCAGCAGACATGGGACCTCTTCCGAAGCTTTCTTT. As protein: CASRHGTSSEAFF.

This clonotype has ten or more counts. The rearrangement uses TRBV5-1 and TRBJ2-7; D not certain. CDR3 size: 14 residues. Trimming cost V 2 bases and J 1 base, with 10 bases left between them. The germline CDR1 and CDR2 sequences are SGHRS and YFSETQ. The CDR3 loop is CASSLDTDSYEQYF. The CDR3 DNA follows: TGCGCCAGCAGCTTAGACACAGATTCCTACGAGCAGTACTTC.

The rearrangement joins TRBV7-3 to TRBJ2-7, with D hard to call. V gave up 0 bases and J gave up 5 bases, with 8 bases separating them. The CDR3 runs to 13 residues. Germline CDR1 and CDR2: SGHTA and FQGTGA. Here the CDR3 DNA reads TGTGCCAGCAGCTTAACGAGCGACCACGAGCAGTACTTC. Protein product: CASSLTSDHEQYF.

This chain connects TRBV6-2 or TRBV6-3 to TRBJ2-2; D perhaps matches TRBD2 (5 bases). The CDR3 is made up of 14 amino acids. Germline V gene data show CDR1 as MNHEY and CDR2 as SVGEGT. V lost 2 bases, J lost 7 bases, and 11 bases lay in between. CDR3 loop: CASSYAGKVGELFF. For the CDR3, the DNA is TGTGCCAGCAGTTACGCCGGGAAGGTCGGGGAGCTGTTTTTT.

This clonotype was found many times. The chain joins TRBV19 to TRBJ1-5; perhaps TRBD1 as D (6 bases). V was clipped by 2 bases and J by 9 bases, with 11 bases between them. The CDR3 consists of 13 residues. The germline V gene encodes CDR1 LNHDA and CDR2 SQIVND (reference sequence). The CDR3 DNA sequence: TGTGCCAGTAGTATACAACAGGGATTGCCCCAGCATTTT. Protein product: CASSIQQGLPQHF.

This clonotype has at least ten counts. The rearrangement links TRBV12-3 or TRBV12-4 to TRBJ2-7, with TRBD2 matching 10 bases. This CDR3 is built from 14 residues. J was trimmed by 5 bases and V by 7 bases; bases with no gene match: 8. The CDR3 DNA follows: TGTGCCAGCACCCTAGCGGGAGCCCACGACGAGCAGTACTTC. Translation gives CASTLAGAHDEQYF.

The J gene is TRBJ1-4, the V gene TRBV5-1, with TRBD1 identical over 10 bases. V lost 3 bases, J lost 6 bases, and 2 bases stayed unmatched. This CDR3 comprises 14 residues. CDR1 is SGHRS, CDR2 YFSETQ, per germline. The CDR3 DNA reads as TGCGCCAGCAGCTCCGGGACAGGGGATGAAAAACTGTTTTTT. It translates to CASSSGTGDEKLFF.

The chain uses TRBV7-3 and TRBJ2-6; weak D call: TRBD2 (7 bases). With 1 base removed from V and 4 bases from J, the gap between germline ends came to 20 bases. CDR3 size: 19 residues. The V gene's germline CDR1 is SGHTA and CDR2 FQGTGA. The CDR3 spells CASSLKGRGGAQGANVLTF. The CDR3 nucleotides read TGTGCCAGCAGCTTAAAGGGGCGAGGGGGGGCGCAAGGGGCCAACGTCCTGACTTTC.

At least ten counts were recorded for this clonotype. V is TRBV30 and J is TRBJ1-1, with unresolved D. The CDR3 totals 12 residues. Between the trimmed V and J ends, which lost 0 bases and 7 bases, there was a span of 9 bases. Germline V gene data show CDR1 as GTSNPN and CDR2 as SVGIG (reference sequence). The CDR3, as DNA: TGTGCCTGGAGTGTTCTGGCGAATGAAGCTTTCTTT. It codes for CAWSVLANEAFF.

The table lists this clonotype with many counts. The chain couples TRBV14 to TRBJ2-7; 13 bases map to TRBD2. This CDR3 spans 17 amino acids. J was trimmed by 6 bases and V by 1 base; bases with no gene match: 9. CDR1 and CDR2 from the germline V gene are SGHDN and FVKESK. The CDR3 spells CASSQGVGLAGDREQYF. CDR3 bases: TGTGCCAGCAGCCAAGGGGTTGGACTAGCGGGAGACCGCGAGCAGTACTTC.

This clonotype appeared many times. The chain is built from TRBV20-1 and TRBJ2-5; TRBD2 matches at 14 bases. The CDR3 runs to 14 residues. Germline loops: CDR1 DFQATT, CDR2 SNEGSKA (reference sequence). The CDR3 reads CRGLAGDVEETQYF. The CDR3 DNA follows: TGCAGGGGACTAGCGGGAGACGTAGAAGAGACCCAGTACTTC.

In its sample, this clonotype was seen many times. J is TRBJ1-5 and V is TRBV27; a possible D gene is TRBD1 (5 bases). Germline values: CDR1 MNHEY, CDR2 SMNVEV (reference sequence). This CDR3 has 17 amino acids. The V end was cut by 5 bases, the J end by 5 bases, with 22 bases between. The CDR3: CASSPGSYGRRDQPQHF. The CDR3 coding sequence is TGTGCCAGCAGTCCAGGGTCCTATGGGAGGAGAGATCAGCCCCAGCATTTT.

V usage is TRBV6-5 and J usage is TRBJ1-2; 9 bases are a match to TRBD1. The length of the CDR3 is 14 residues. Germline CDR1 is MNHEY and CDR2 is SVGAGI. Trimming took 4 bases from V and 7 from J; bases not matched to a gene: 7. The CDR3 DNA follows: TGTGCCAGCAGTTGGGACAGGGAACTTTCTGGCTACACCTTC. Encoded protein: CASSWDRELSGYTF.

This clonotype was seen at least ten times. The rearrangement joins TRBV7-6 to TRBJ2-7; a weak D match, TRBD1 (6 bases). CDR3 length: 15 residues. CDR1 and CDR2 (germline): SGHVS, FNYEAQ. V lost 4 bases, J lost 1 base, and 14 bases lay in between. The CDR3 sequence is CASSWHETGSYEQYF. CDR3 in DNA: TGTGCCAGCAGCTGGCACGAGACAGGATCCTACGAGCAGTACTTC.

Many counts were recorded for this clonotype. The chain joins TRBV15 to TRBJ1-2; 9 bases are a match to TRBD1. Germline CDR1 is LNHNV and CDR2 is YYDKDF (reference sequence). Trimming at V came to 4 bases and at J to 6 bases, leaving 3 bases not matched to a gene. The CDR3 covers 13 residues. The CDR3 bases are TGTGCCACCAGCAAAACAGGGGGCCATGGCTACACCTTC. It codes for CATSKTGGHGYTF.

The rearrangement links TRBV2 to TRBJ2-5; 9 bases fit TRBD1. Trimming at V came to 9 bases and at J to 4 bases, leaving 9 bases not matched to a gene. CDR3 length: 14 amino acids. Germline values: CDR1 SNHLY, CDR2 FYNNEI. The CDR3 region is CASHRDRVGETQYF. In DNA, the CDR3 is TGTGCCAGTCATCGGGACAGGGTGGGAGAGACCCAGTACTTC.